This TCR beta chain was observed in a study of OX40 agonist ivuxolimab in advanced cancers. Broadly, across the study: Ivuxolimab was an agonistic, fully human IgG2 monoclonal antibody directed against OX40 (CD134), a costimulatory receptor. Prior anti-PD-1, anti-PD-L1 or anti-CTLA-4 therapy was permitted, and checkpoint inhibitors had been received by about 36% of dose-escalation patients. The point of sequencing TCRbeta in the periphery was to test whether ivuxolimab changed TCR sequence diversity and drove clonal T-cell expansion. Among the roughly 50 dose-escalation patients, about 19 had hepatocellular carcinoma, 15 melanoma, 9 renal cell carcinoma and 9 head and neck cancer. In the dose-escalation cohort, roughly four fifths of patients were male, and the mean age was around 60 years, with a range of roughly 23 to 85. Three dose-escalation patients achieved partial responses, one with hepatocellular carcinoma and two with cutaneous melanoma. The paper describes the monotherapy dose-escalation part (N of about 52 patients) of the phase I trial of ivuxolimab. Intravenous ivuxolimab was administered to patients every 2 weeks at six dose levels: 0.01, 0.1, 0.3, 1.5, 3 and 10 mg/kg.

The trial excluded patients who had a history of autoimmune disease or who were on systemic immunosuppression. Peripheral blood for TCR sequencing was drawn from every dose cohort at baseline, at cycle 4 day 1 and at cycle 7 day 1. The samples were drawn from a first-in-human, open-label, multicenter phase I dose-escalation trial of ivuxolimab. Adults with locally advanced or metastatic melanoma, renal cell, hepatocellular, or head and neck squamous cell carcinoma were enrolled in the trial. CD4+ and CD8+ T cells were sorted separately from peripheral blood before TCR sequencing. For sequencing of the TCRbeta CDR3 region, genomic DNA was extracted from the sorted cells. The immunoSEQ Assay was used for sequencing of TCRbeta CDR3 regions. This immuneACCESS table, as held by TCRdb, lists in-frame sequences with V and J called but not all clones. Of the missing ones, under half trace to an unresolved V gene in checked studies; the others have no known cause. Present in this sample are more than 45,000 clones, approximately 86% of which were seen just once. Of the sample, around 3.6% is held by the ten largest clones.

This clone was recorded a few times. The antigen it binds to is not known. Nothing much larger sits one base from this clone, and base qualities are not available. The full study reports these points: Low levels of normalized T-cell clonal expansion were also seen in some patients who did not respond. In the 0.1-3.0 mg/kg groups, partial responders had among the lowest normalized peripheral clonal expansion, particularly in CD8+ T cells. After ivuxolimab, expanded clones were on average more numerous among CD8+ T cells than among CD4+ T cells. Which antigens the clonally expanded peripheral T cells were specific for was not determined. Clonal expansion of both CD4+ and CD8+ blood T cells was observed from baseline to week 6 at doses 0.1 to 3.0 mg/kg.

V is shortened by 5 bases, J by 3 bases, and the region joining them spans 12 bases. The CDR3 runs 14 residues from the cysteine to the phenylalanine. Solely the CDR3 DNA is kept, with 42 bases framed from the first base. According to the germline V gene, CDR1 reads SGHAT and CDR2 reads FQNNGV. Material: CD4+ or CD8+ T cells sorted from blood, obtained in a trial of the OX40 agonist ivuxolimab. The origin of this receptor is an adult with an advanced solid tumor such as melanoma, head and neck, liver or kidney cancer. The chain couples TRBV11-2 to TRBJ2-3, with the D gene tentatively TRBD1 or TRBD2, based on 6 matching bases in each. CDR3 sequence: CASSVGGPTDTQYF. The DNA sequence reads TGTGCCAGCAGCGTAGGGGGGCCTACAGATACGCAGTATTTT.